The 14 T cell receptor beta chains given below trace back to one sample, sequenced in a study of blood T cell repertoires in COVID-19. Generated by immunoSEQ multiplex PCR, the TCRdb table keeps only in-frame clones and is missing some. The table lists 200,000 to 300,000 clones, 84% of them singletons. Sequencing was performed on peripheral blood. These receptors all stem from a man in his sixties with acute or convalescent COVID-19.

This rearrangement joins TRBV7-3 to TRBJ2-1, with 8 bases lining up with TRBD2. After removal of 6 bases from V and 9 bases from J, the junction contained 13 bases not matched to a gene. CDR3 length equals 15 residues. Germline V gene lookup returns CDR1 SGHTA and CDR2 FQGTGA. CDR3 DNA: TGTGCCAGCAGATTTACGTCCGGGAGGGCCGCTGAGCAGTTCTTC. This sequence encodes CASRFTSGRAAEQFF.

The rearrangement links TRBV5-6 to TRBJ2-5, with D tentatively TRBD1 (6 bases). V was shortened by 0 bases and J by 5 bases, with 17 bases between the two germline ends. Per germline, CDR1 SGHDT and CDR2 YYEEEE. This CDR3 comprises 16 residues. The CDR3 DNA sequence: TGTGCCAGCAGCTTGGGACATGCCCGAACAGGGGAGACCCAGTACTTC. It encodes CASSLGHARTGETQYF.

The V gene is TRBV19, the J gene TRBJ1-2; TRBD1 matches 8 bases. After removal of 6 bases from V and 7 bases from J, the junction contained 7 bases not matched to a gene. This CDR3 spans 13 amino acids. The germline V gene has CDR1 LNHDA and CDR2 SQIVND (reference sequence). The DNA for the CDR3 is TGTGCCAGTAGCCCGGACAGGGCCGGTGGCTACACCTTC. Its translation: CASSPDRAGGYTF.

This clone has only a few counts. The chain recombines TRBV10-3 with TRBJ1-1, with 7 bases identical to TRBD1. The germline gives CDR1 ENHRY, CDR2 SYGVKD. This CDR3 comprises 14 residues. V lost 3 bases and J lost 7; bases outside the gene matches: 8. The CDR3 nucleotides are TGTGCCATCAGTGACAAGGGGGCATATAGTGAAGCTTTCTTT. This sequence encodes CAISDKGAYSEAFF.

With regard to this clone: Mismatch with germline at one junction end may stem from a read error. This sequence joins TRBV7-3 and TRBJ1-2, with TRBD1 identical over 10 bases. The CDR3 is 15 amino acids. Per the germline V gene, CDR1 is SGHTA and CDR2 is FQGTGA. The CDR3 is CASSLTSTGGNGYTF. Here the CDR3 DNA reads TGTGCCAGCAGCCTAACCTCGACAGGGGGCAATGGCTACACCTTC.

The chain has TRBV5-1 and TRBJ1-1, with D perhaps TRBD1 (6 bases). The germline CDR1 and CDR2 sequences are SGHRS and YFSETQ. This CDR3 has 15 amino acids. Trimming pared 4 bases from V and 0 bases from J, leaving 13 bases between. In nucleotides, the CDR3 is TGCGCCAGCAGCAGCCAGTGGGGGCTGAACACTGAAGCTTTCTTT. Translated: CASSSQWGLNTEAFF.

This chain uses TRBV21-1 with TRBJ2-5; the table's D call, TRBD2, was not checked against the DNA. TRBV21-1 is labeled a pseudogene. The CDR3 has 19 residues. CDR3 sequence: CASSNRFPGLAGARETQYF. The CDR3 coding sequence is TGTGCCAGCAGCAATCGATTCCCGGGACTAGCGGGAGCGCGAGAGACCCAGTACTTC.

The rearrangement joins TRBV21-1 to TRBJ1-2; the table's TRBD1 call for D was not verified on the DNA. TRBV21-1 represents a pseudogene. This CDR3 is built from 16 residues. The CDR3 loop reads CASSKAQPDRANGYTF. Written as DNA, the CDR3 is TGTGCCAGCAGCAAAGCGCAACCGGACAGGGCAAATGGCTACACCTTC.

V is TRBV5-1 and J is TRBJ2-1, with TRBD1 as a possible D gene (6 bases). Trimming took off 3 bases at V and 7 bases at J, with 8 bases between the two ends. The germline V gene encodes CDR1 SGHRS and CDR2 YFSETQ. CDR3 size: 12 residues. CDR3 in DNA: TGCGCCAGCAGCTCAACAGGGAATGAGCAGTTCTTC. Its protein product is CASSSTGNEQFF.

The V and J genes are TRBV5-6 and TRBJ2-1; D unclear. Germline V gene lookup returns CDR1 SGHDT and CDR2 YYEEEE. The CDR3 totals 17 residues. The V end lost 2 bases, the J end lost 5 bases, and 20 bases lay between the germline ends. CDR3 amino acids: CASSFWWAPTTHNEQFF. The DNA of the CDR3 is TGTGCCAGCAGCTTCTGGTGGGCTCCTACCACCCACAATGAGCAGTTCTTC.

This chain links TRBV5-6 with TRBJ2-1, with 10 nucleotides matching TRBD2. The CDR3 is 19 residues long. Germline-derived CDR1 and CDR2 are SGHDT and YYEEEE. Trimming took 0 bases from V and 9 from J; bases not matched to a gene: 18. The CDR3 DNA follows: TGTGCCAGCAGCTTGGATACAGCGGGAGGGCCGGTCGGAGGTCTTGAGCAGTTCTTC. It codes for CASSLDTAGGPVGGLEQFF. The variable domain in full, with the rest retrieved from reference TRBV5-6 and TRBJ2-1, is DAGVTQSPTHLIKTRGQQVTLRCSPKSGHDTVSWYQQALGQGPQFIFQYYEEEERQRGNFPDRFSGHQFPNYSSELNVNALLLGDSALYLCASSLDTAGGPVGGLEQFFGPGTRLTVL.

The chain is built from TRBV4-1 and TRBJ2-1; tentatively, D is TRBD2 (6 bases). The germline gives CDR1 MGHRA, CDR2 YSYEKL. The CDR3 has 16 amino acids. V was clipped by 3 bases and J by 5 bases, with 17 bases between them. CDR3 coding DNA: TGCGCCAGCAGCCATGGGGTGACTGGGGGGAACAATGAGCAGTTCTTC. Protein product: CASSHGVTGGNNEQFF.

The chain carries TRBV6-5 and TRBJ1-5, with 7 nucleotides matching TRBD1. The trim removed 6 bases at V and 6 bases at J, leaving 5 bases unmatched. The CDR3 runs to 13 residues. Germline V CDR1 and CDR2: MNHEY, SVGAGI. The DNA of the CDR3 is TGTGCCAGCAGCCGACAGGGACCTCAGCCCCAGCATTTT. Amino acids: CASSRQGPQPQHF.

The rearrangement joins TRBV6-2 or TRBV6-3 to TRBJ2-3, with TRBD1 identical over 10 bases. Trimming cost V 2 bases and J 6 bases; bases outside gene matches: 5. Germline V gene sequence: CDR1 MNHEY, CDR2 SVGEGT. The CDR3 runs 15 residues. The CDR3 loop reads CASSYRRTGGDTQYF. Written as DNA, the CDR3 is TGTGCCAGCAGTTACCGCAGGACAGGGGGTGATACGCAGTATTTT.